This T cell receptor beta chain appears in the sequencing data of a study of response to subunit inactivated influenza vaccine. The V gene's germline CDR1 is SGHTA and CDR2 FQGTGA. The CDR3 loop spans 17 amino acids. Between the trimmed V and J ends, which lost 1 base and 3 bases, there was a span of 16 bases. TCRdb itself ran the RT-PCR reads through MiXCR, one entry per CDR3 protein. The sample lists around 520,000 distinct CDR3 sequences; approximately 12% were seen once. Study-wide findings and caveats: The authors put forward the suggestion that each seasonal influenza vaccination may bring in only a limited number of new T cells.

Note on this clonotype: What it binds is not known.

J is TRBJ2-1 and V is TRBV7-3; D is perhaps TRBD2 (5 bases). The TCR originated in a man between 50 and 59 years old who received an inactivated influenza vaccine. The sequenced sample was PBMCs from blood, obtained on the day of vaccination. The CDR3 nucleotides read TGTGCCAGCAGCTTAAAGGGCGGAGGACCCTTCTACAATGAGCAGTTCTTC. Translation gives CASSLKGGGPFYNEQFF.